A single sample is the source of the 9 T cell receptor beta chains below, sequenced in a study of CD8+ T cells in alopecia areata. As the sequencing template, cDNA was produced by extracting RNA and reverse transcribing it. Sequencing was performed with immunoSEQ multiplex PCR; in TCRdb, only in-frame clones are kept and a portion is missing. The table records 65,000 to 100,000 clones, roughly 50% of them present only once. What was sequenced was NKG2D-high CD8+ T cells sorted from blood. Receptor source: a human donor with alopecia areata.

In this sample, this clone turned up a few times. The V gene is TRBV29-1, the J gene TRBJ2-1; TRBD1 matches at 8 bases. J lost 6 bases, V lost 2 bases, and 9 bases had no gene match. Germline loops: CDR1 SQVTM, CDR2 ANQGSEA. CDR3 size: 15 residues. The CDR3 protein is CSVEKAGTGSNEQFF. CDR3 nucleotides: TGCAGCGTTGAAAAAGCTGGGACAGGTAGCAATGAGCAGTTCTTC.

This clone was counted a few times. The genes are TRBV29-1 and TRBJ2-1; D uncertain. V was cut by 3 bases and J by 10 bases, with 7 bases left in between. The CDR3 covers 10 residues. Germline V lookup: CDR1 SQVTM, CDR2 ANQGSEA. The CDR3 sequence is CSVDEVEQFF. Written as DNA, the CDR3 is TGCAGCGTTGACGAAGTAGAGCAGTTCTTC.

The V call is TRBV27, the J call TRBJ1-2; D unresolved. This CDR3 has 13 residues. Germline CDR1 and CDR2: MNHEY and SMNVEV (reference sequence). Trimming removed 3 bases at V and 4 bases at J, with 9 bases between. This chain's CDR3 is CASSFRGSYGYTF. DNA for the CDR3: TGTGCCAGCAGTTTTCGGGGATCCTATGGCTACACCTTC.

The CDR3 loop is CASSFRGGTEQFF. CDR3 coding DNA: TGTGCCAGCAGTTTTCGGGGGGGCACTGAGCAGTTCTTC. The J gene is TRBJ2-1, the V gene TRBV27, with 8 bases fitting TRBD2. The CDR3 loop spans 13 amino acids. Germline trimming cut 3 bases from V and 9 bases from J; bases unmatched to any gene: 4. In germline, CDR1 is MNHEY, CDR2 SMNVEV (reference sequence).

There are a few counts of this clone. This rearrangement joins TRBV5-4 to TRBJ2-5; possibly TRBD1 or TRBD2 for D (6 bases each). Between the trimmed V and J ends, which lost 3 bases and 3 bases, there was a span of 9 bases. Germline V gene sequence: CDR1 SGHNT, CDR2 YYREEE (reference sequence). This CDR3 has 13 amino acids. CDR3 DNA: TGTGCCAGCAGCTGGAGGGGGGAAGAGACCCAGTACTTC. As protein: CASSWRGEETQYF.

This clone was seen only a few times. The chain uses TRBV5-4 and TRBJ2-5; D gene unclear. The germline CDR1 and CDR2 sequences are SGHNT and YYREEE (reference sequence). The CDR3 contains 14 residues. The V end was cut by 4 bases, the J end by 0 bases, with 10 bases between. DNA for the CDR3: TGTGCCAGCAGCCCTAGGCAGTACCAAGAGACCCAGTACTTC. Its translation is CASSPRQYQETQYF.

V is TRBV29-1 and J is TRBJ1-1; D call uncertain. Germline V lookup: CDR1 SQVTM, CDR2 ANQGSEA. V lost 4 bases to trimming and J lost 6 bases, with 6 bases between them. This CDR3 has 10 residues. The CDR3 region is CSVAASEAFF. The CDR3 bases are TGCAGCGTTGCGGCCTCTGAAGCTTTCTTT.

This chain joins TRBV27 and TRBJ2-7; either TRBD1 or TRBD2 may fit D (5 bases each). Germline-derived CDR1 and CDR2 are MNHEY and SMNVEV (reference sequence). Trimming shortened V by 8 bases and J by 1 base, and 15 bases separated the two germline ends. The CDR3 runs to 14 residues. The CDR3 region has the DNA TGTGCCAGCCAAACAGGCCCGGGGTCCTACGAGCAGTACTTC. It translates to CASQTGPGSYEQYF.

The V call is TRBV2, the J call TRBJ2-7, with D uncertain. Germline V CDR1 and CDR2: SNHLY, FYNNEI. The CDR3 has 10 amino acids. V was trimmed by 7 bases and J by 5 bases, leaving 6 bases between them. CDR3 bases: TGTGCCAGCATTGGCGACGAGCAGTACTTC. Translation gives CASIGDEQYF.